The clone carrying this TCR beta chain was detected a few times. The sample is drawn from a study of human T cells and chemical hapten exposure. Stated time point: pre-sensitization, week 0. Treatment noted: therapeutic diphenylcyclopropenone sensitization with weekly scalp DPC. TCRdb redid the calling of the RACE reads with MiXCR, one entry per CDR3 protein. The profile shows over 300,000 distinct CDR3 sequences, about 5.1% of them singletons. This CDR3 is 13 amino acids long. V was cut by 5 bases and J by 5 bases, with 12 bases left in between. Here the sequenced sample was whole blood, taken in connection with sensitization to the hapten diphenylcyclopropenone (DPC). This clonotype was obtained from a woman between 50 and 59 years old with alopecia areata. Some clones in this sample may be carry-over from other donors' samples. The chain uses TRBV12-3 or TRBV12-4 and TRBJ1-1; TRBD1 is a possible D gene (5 bases). CDR3 region: CASSPGGWTEAFF. The CDR3, as DNA: TGTGCCAGCAGTCCCGGGGGTTGGACTGAAGCTTTCTTT.